This T cell receptor (beta chain) was obtained from a study of T cell repertoires in cytomegalovirus infection. Study conclusions and caveats: HLA-C-restricted CMV clonotypes gave the most frequent clonotype in two of eight donors.

The table lists this clonotype with a few counts. What it binds is not known. In TCRdb, the reads were re-called with MiXCR into one record per CDR3 protein. This sample yields about 340,000 distinct CDR3 sequences, of which under 35% are seen a single time; around 19% belongs to the top ten. This sequence was found in a human donor in good health (CMV status not recorded). Some clones in this sample may be carry-over from other donors' samples. The source was cultured PBMCs, collected from culture after CMV antigen stimulation.

The CDR3 region is CASSLGDGGREQYF. CDR3 nucleotide sequence: TGTGCCAGCAGCTTAGGGGATGGAGGGCGGGAGCAGTACTTC. The rearrangement uses TRBV7-9 and TRBJ2-7; D is perhaps TRBD2 (6 bases). The CDR3 is made up of 14 amino acids. Germline V gives CDR1 SEHNR, CDR2 FQNEAQ (reference sequence). Trimming left V 1 base short and J 7 bases short, with 14 bases between.